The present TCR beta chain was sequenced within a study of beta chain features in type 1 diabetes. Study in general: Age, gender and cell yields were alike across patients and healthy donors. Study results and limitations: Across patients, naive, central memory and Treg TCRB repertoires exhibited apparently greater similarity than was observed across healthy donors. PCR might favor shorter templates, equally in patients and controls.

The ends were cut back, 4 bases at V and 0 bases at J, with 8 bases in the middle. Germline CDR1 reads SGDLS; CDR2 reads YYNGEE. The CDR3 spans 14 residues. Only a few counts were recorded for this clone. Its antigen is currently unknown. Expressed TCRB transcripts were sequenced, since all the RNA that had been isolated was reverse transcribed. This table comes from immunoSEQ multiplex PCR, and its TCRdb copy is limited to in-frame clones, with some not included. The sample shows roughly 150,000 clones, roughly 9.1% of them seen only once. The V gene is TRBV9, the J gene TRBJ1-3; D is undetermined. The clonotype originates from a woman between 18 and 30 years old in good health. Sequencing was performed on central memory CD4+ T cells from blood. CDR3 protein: CASSSTVSGNTIYF. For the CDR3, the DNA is TGTGCCAGCAGCTCAACAGTCTCTGGAAACACCATATATTTT.